Included here is one T cell receptor (beta chain) sequence, with context. What it binds is unknown. A clone one base away is much larger, so this may be a read error. Amplification targeted TCR beta CDR3 regions from RNA transcripts. The study used the HTBI primer set for a first-round RT-PCR of the TCR CDR3. Using its own MiXCR run on the multiplex PCR reads, TCRdb lists one record per CDR3 protein. The sample has a few hundred thousand distinct CDR3 sequences; around 13% are singletons. These data belong to a study of T cells in Graves' hyperthyroidism and ophthalmopathy. Study-wide points: Blood held most thyroid clonotypes expanded above 0.001 frequency. The model anticipated ophthalmopathy a median about six months pre-onset.

CDR1 SNHLY and CDR2 FYNNEI come from the germline V gene. The length of the CDR3 is 11 residues. Ophthalmopathy in the patients scored at least 3 on Clinical Activity Score and at least 4 on NOSPECS grade, lasting under 3 months. The study left out patients who had uncontrolled infection, other autoimmune disease, pregnancy or lactation. The origin of this receptor is a woman aged 30 to 39 with Graves' ophthalmopathy. The V gene is TRBV2, the J gene TRBJ2-1; D is undetermined. Specimen: blood. DNA for the CDR3: TGTGCCAGCAGGGAATACAATGAGCGGTTCTTC. Translating it yields CASREYNERFF.